This T cell receptor (beta chain) appears in the sequencing data of a study of blood T cells in healthy people across ages. Primed by a sample-barcoded 5' primer and a J-beta primer mix, a second PCR proceeded for 7 to 11 cycles. Each cDNA molecule was tagged by a template-switch adaptor that had 12 random nucleotides. From the 5' RACE reads, TCRdb called clonotypes with MiXCR, one entry per CDR3 protein. Of about a million distinct CDR3 sequences in the sample, 45% to 60% were seen once. Total RNA, at least 6 micrograms per sample, came from PBMCs. The CDR3 has 17 residues. Losses at the gene ends were 2 bases for V and 0 bases for J; bases not matched to a gene: 5. Germline V gene data show CDR1 as LGHNA and CDR2 as YSLEER.

Specimen: blood. The rearrangement joins TRBV4-3 to TRBJ2-2, with 8 bases matching TRBD1. The receptor comes from a woman in her sixties in good health. DNA of the CDR3: TGCGCCAGCAGCCAAAAGGGGACAGGAGCGAACACCGGGGAGCTGTTTTTT. Its protein product is CASSQKGTGANTGELFF.